The 10 T cell receptor beta chains below were found in one sample sequenced in a study of cytomegalovirus exposure and HLA in healthy donors. The PCR contained 60 Vbeta and 13 Jbeta primers. The protocol was immunoSEQ multiplex PCR, while the TCRdb copy is restricted to in-frame clones and leaves out a portion. The repertoire has 40,000 to 60,000 clones, around 70% of them found once; the top ten carry approximately 10%. Material for sequencing was PBMCs. The receptors derive from a woman aged 45-59 years in good health and CMV-seronegative.

The chain employs TRBV9 and TRBJ1-2, with 9 nucleotides matching TRBD1. The CDR3 loop spans 14 amino acids. Germline V gives CDR1 SGDLS, CDR2 YYNGEE. J gave up 7 bases and V 3 bases, and 7 bases lay outside the gene matches. The CDR3 protein is CASSGTGGRSGYTF. CDR3 DNA: TGTGCCAGCAGCGGAACAGGGGGCCGGAGTGGCTACACCTTC.

This clone was observed once. This chain uses TRBV5-4 with TRBJ2-2, with 8 positions matching TRBD1. Germline values: CDR1 SGHNT, CDR2 YYREEE (reference sequence). The V segment lost 1 base and the J segment 3 bases; nucleotides outside the gene matches: 5. The CDR3 extends over 16 amino acids. This CDR3 reads CASSLPNRGDTGELFF. In nucleotides, the CDR3 is TGTGCCAGCAGCTTGCCTAACAGGGGGGACACCGGGGAGCTGTTTTTT.

The chain is built from TRBV19 and TRBJ2-6, with D perhaps TRBD1 (6 bases). Germline V lookup: CDR1 LNHDA, CDR2 SQIVND (reference sequence). Trimming pared 9 bases from V and 1 base from J, leaving 10 bases between. CDR3 length: 14 residues. The CDR3 loop reads CASVGQSGANVLTF. The CDR3 DNA follows: TGTGCCAGCGTCGGACAGTCTGGGGCCAACGTCCTGACTTTC.

This chain uses TRBV2 with TRBJ1-1; D gene uncertain. V was shortened by 3 bases and J by 5 bases, with 7 bases between the two germline ends. CDR3 size: 12 residues. Germline assignment: CDR1 SNHLY and CDR2 FYNNEI. In DNA, the CDR3 is TGTGCCAGCAGTGAGGCGGGGACTGAAGCTTTCTTT. It yields the protein CASSEAGTEAFF.

The gene calls are TRBV7-9 and TRBJ2-2, with D possibly being TRBD1 (5 bases). This CDR3 contains 14 residues. Germline V CDR1 and CDR2: SEHNR, FQNEAQ (reference sequence). Trimming stripped 3 bases from V and 1 base from J, with 6 bases between. The CDR3 bases are TGTGCCAGCAGCTTCGGACAGAACACCGGGGAGCTGTTTTTT. Translation: CASSFGQNTGELFF.

This clone was seen a handful of times. V and J are TRBV6-4 and TRBJ1-6, with TRBD1 identical over 8 bases. Germline trimming cut 8 bases from V and 0 bases from J; bases unmatched to any gene: 12. CDR1 is MRHNA and CDR2 is SNTAGT in the germline V gene. This CDR3 has 18 residues. The CDR3 is CASSPGTGLTSYNSPLHF. The CDR3 DNA follows: TGTGCCAGCTCTCCCGGGACAGGTCTCACCTCCTATAATTCACCCCTCCACTTT.

J is TRBJ2-5 and V is TRBV11-2, with D perhaps TRBD2 (5 bases). Deletions cut 5 bases from V and 5 bases from J, with 18 bases between. Germline assignment: CDR1 SGHAT and CDR2 FQNNGV. The CDR3 runs 15 residues. For the CDR3, the DNA is TGTGCCAGCAGCCCCGGGTGGGAGCCGAAGGAGACCCAGTACTTC. It is translated as CASSPGWEPKETQYF. The full variable domain, its missing parts supplied by reference TRBV11-2 and TRBJ2-5, is EAGVAQSPRYKIIEKRQSVAFWCNPISGHATLYWYQQILGQGPKLLIQFQNNGVVDDSQLPKDRFSAERLKGVDSTLKIQPAKLEDSAVYLCASSPGWEPKETQYFGPGTRLLVL.

The chain recombines TRBV7-2 with TRBJ2-1; TRBD1 might be the D (6 bases). Germline lookup yields CDR1 SGHTA and CDR2 FQGNSA. The CDR3 loop spans 13 amino acids. Trimming removed 5 bases at V and 7 bases at J, with 12 bases between. CDR3 loop: CASSPGQINEQFF. CDR3 nucleotide sequence: TGTGCCAGCAGCCCAGGACAGATTAATGAGCAGTTCTTC. Full variable domain (remainder filled in from reference TRBV7-2 and TRBJ2-1): GAGVSQSPSNKVTEKGKDVELRCDPISGHTALYWYRQSLGQGLEFLIYFQGNSAPDKSGLPSDRFSAERTGGSVSTLTIQRTQQEDSAVYLCASSPGQINEQFFGPGTRLTVL.

The chain employs TRBV7-9 and TRBJ1-5; no clear D gene. The germline CDR1 and CDR2 sequences are SEHNR and FQNEAQ (reference sequence). The V end was cut by 1 base, the J end by 3 bases, with 7 bases between. This CDR3 is 14 amino acids long. CDR3 amino acids: CASSLGHINQPQHF. The CDR3 nucleotides are TGTGCCAGCAGCTTAGGACACATCAATCAGCCCCAGCATTTT.

This clone was picked up one time. The chain employs TRBV30 and TRBJ1-6, with D hard to call. The V end lost 1 base, the J end lost 7 bases, and 8 bases lay between the germline ends. The CDR3 runs 13 residues. The V gene's germline CDR1 is GTSNPN and CDR2 SVGIG (reference sequence). The DNA of the CDR3 is TGTGCCTGGAGTGCGGAGGGAAATTCACCCCTCCACTTT. Translation: CAWSAEGNSPLHF.